This T cell receptor beta chain was identified during a study of shared clonotypes between healthy human individuals. Study-wide results and caveats: The researchers took only blood, and tissue repertoires probably look different.

This CDR3 has 16 amino acids. Looked up from germline, CDR1 is LNHDA and CDR2 is SQIVND (reference sequence). With 5 bases clipped from V and 9 bases from J, the junction kept 15 bases outside the gene matches. Measured with immunoSEQ multiplex PCR; TCRdb has only the in-frame clones, and not every one. The sample has about a million clones; 77% are singletons. A CD45RA-negative memory subset and a CD45RA+ naive subset were separated from the CD4+ cells. As for this clone: Its antigen is undetermined.

Sequenced: memory CD4+ T cells from PBMCs. Subset defined: CD45RA-negative fraction. The J gene is TRBJ2-1, the V gene TRBV19; TRBD1 aligns across 8 bases. The receptor was derived from a man aged 18 to 29 in good health. Some clones in this sample may be carry-over from other donors' samples. CDR3 in amino acids: CASSSRGTGTGGEQFF. In nucleotides, the CDR3 is TGTGCCAGTAGTTCCAGGGGGACAGGAACAGGGGGTGAGCAGTTCTTC.